Following are 5 T cell receptor beta chains from one sample sequenced in a study of blood T cell repertoires in COVID-19. Sequencing was performed with immunoSEQ multiplex PCR; in TCRdb, only in-frame clones are kept and a portion is missing. The table includes 200,000 to 250,000 clones, approximately 80% detected once. The specimen sequenced was peripheral blood. Receptor source: a woman aged 50 to 60 with acute or convalescent COVID-19.

The rearrangement links TRBV3-1 (or the pseudogene TRBV3-2) to TRBJ1-2, with TRBD1 identical over 7 bases. Germline V gives CDR1 LGHDT, CDR2 YNNKEL (reference sequence). The length of the CDR3 is 17 residues. The V segment lost 0 bases and the J segment 4 bases; nucleotides outside the gene matches: 11. Here the CDR3 DNA reads TGTGCCAGCAGCCAAGAGGGACAGTCCCTATTACTCTATGGCTACACCTTC. This translates into CASSQEGQSLLLYGYTF.

V gene TRBV5-4 combines with J gene TRBJ1-2; D remains unclear. CDR1 is SGHNT and CDR2 is YYREEE in the germline V gene (reference sequence). The CDR3 has 14 amino acids. The germline V and J ends were trimmed by 6 bases and 0 bases, with 12 bases remaining between them. The CDR3 reads CASTMGRANYGYTF. The CDR3 DNA reads as TGTGCCAGCACCATGGGCAGAGCTAACTATGGCTACACCTTC.

V and J are TRBV15 and TRBJ2-4, with 7 bases that match TRBD1. Germline V CDR1 and CDR2: LNHNV, YYDKDF (reference sequence). This CDR3 has 15 residues. The J segment lost 4 bases and the V segment lost 4 bases, leaving 7 bases of the junction unmatched. The chain's CDR3 is CATSNGQENKNIQYF. The CDR3 DNA is TGTGCCACCAGCAATGGACAGGAAAATAAAAACATTCAGTACTTC.

The chain uses TRBV2 and TRBJ2-4, with 7 bases identical to TRBD2. This CDR3 comprises 17 residues. Germline loops: CDR1 SNHLY, CDR2 FYNNEI. The V gene end was trimmed by 6 bases and the J gene end by 0 bases; junction bases not matched to a gene: 11. CDR3 protein: CASSSRGLAVAKNIQYF. The CDR3 nucleotides are TGTGCCAGCAGCTCCCGAGGGCTAGCGGTAGCCAAAAACATTCAGTACTTC. Looking up the rest from reference TRBV2 and TRBJ2-4 gives the full variable domain: EPEVTQTPSHQVTQMGQEVILRCVPISNHLYFYWYRQILGQKVEFLVSFYNNEISEKSEIFDDQFSVERPDGSNFTLKIRSTKLEDSAMYFCASSSRGLAVAKNIQYFGAGTRLSVL.

The chain has TRBV7-9 and TRBJ1-1, with a tentative D call TRBD1 (5 bases). Trimming took off 5 bases at V and 5 bases at J, with 18 bases between the two ends. The CDR3 has 15 amino acids. Per germline, CDR1 SEHNR and CDR2 FQNEAQ (reference sequence). This chain's CDR3 is CASSQQGAGWTEAFF. CDR3 DNA sequence: TGTGCCAGCAGCCAACAAGGGGCAGGGTGGACTGAAGCTTTCTTT.